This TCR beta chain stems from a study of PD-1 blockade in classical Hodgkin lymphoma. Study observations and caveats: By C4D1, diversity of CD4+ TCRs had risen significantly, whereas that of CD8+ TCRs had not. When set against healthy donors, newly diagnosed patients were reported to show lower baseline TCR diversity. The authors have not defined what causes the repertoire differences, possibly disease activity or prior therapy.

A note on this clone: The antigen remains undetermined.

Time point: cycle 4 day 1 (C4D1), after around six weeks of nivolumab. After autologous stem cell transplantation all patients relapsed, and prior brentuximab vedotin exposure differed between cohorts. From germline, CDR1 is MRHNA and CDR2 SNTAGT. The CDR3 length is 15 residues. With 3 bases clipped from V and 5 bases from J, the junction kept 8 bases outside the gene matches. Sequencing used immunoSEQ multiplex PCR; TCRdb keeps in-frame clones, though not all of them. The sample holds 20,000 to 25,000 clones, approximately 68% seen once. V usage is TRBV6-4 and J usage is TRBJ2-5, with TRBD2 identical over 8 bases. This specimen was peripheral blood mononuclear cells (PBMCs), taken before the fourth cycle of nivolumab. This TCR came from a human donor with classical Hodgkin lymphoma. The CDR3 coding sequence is TGTGCCAGCAGTGAGACCGCGGGGGGTATTGAGACCCAGTACTTC. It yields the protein CASSETAGGIETQYF.